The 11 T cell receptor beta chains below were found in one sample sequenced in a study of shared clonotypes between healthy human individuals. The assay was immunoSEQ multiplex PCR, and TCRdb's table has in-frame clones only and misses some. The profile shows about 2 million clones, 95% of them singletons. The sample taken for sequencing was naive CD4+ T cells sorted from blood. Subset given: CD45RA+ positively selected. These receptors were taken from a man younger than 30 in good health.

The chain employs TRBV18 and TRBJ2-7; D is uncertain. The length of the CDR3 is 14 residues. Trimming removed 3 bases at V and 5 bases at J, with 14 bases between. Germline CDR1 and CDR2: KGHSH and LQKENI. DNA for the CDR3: TGTGCCAGCTCACCCGGGCAAGTTCAGGACGAGCAGTACTTC. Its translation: CASSPGQVQDEQYF.

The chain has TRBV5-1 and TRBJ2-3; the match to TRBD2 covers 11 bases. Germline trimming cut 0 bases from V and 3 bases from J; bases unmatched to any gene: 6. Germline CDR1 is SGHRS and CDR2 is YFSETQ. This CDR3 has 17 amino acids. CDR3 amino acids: CASSLGASGGKTDTQYF. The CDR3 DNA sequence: TGCGCCAGCAGCTTGGGAGCTAGCGGGGGGAAGACAGATACGCAGTATTTT. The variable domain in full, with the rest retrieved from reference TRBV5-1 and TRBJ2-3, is KAGVTQTPRYLIKTRGQQVTLSCSPISGHRSVSWYQQTPGQGLQFLFEYFSETQRNKGNFPGRFSGRQFSNSRSEMNVSTLELGDSALYLCASSLGASGGKTDTQYFGPGTRLTVL.

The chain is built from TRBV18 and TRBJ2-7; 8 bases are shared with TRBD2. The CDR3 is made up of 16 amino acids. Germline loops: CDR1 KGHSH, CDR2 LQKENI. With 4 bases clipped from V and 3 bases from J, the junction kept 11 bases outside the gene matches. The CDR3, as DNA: TGTGCCAGCTCACTGCCCAGCGGGGGTGGTCGCTACGAGCAGTACTTC. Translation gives CASSLPSGGGRYEQYF.

DNA for the CDR3: TGCGCCAGCAGCTTCTCCGGGGGAAGTACTGAAGCTTTCTTT. Translation: CASSFSGGSTEAFF. The rearrangement links TRBV5-1 to TRBJ1-1; perhaps TRBD1 as D (5 bases). The CDR3 is 14 residues long. CDR1 and CDR2 from the germline V gene are SGHRS and YFSETQ. V was shortened by 2 bases and J by 5 bases, with 13 bases between the two germline ends.

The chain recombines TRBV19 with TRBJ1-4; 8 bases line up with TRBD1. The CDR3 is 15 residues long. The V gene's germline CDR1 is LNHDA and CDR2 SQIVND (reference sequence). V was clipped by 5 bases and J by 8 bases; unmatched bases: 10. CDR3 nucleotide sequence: TGTGCCAGTAGTGCCCTGGACAGGGATTTGGAAAAACTGTTTTTT. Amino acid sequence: CASSALDRDLEKLFF.

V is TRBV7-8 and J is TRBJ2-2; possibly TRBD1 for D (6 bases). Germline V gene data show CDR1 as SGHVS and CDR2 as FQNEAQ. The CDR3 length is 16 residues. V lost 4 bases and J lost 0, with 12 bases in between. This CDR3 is CASSSSGTTNTGELFF. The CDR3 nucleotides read TGTGCCAGCAGCTCCTCCGGGACAACGAACACCGGGGAGCTGTTTTTT.

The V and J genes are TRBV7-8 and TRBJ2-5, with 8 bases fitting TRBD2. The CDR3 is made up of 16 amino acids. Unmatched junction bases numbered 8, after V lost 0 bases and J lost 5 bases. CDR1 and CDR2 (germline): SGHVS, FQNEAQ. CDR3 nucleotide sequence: TGTGCCAGCAGCTTAGCGAACGGGAGGGCCGGGGAGACCCAGTACTTC. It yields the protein CASSLANGRAGETQYF.

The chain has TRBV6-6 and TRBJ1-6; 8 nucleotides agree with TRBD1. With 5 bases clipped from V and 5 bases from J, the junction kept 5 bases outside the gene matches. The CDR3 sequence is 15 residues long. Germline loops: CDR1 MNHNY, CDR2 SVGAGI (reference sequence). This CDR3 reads CASSRRTGNNSPLHF. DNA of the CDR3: TGTGCCAGCAGTCGACGGACAGGGAATAATTCACCCCTCCACTTT.

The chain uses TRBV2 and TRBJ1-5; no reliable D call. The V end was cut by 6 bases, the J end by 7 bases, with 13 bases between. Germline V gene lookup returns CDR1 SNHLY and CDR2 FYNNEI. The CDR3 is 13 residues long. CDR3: CASRYAAGQPQHF. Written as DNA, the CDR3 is TGTGCCAGCAGATACGCAGCGGGGCAGCCCCAGCATTTT. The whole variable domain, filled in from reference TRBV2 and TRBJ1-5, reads EPEVTQTPSHQVTQMGQEVILRCVPISNHLYFYWYRQILGQKVEFLVSFYNNEISEKSEIFDDQFSVERPDGSNFTLKIRSTKLEDSAMYFCASRYAAGQPQHFGDGTRLSIL.

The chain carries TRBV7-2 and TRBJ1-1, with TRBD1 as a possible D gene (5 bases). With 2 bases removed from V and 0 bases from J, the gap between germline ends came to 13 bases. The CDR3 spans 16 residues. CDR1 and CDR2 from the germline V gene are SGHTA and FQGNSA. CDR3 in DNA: TGTGCCAGCAGCTTACGGCAGGGAGGTATGAACACTGAAGCTTTCTTT. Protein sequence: CASSLRQGGMNTEAFF.

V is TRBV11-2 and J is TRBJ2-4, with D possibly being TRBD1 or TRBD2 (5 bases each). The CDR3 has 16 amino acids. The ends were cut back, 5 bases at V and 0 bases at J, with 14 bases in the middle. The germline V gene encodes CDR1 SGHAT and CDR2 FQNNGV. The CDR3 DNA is TGTGCCAGCAGCCCGGGACCCCGGGAAGCCAAAAACATTCAGTACTTC. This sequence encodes CASSPGPREAKNIQYF.